These T cell receptor beta chains were read from a single sample in a study of cytomegalovirus exposure and HLA in healthy donors. The method was immunoSEQ multiplex PCR; TCRdb's version includes in-frame clones alone and lacks a portion of them. Among approximately 100,000 clones listed, 80% to 90% were seen once. Sequencing was done on a sample of PBMCs. These receptors all come from a woman aged 18 to 35 in good health and CMV-seronegative. Each CDR3 is given with its conserved first and last residue. Each record gives: clone size, V gene, D gene, J gene, CDR3 protein, CDR3 DNA. D genes are given only for firm matches. Clone size is shown for a subset of rows, as once, few, many or a class of expanded clone.

size: -
V: TRBV5-5
D: -
J: TRBJ1-5
CDR3: CASSRGGAGQPQHF
DNA: TGTGCCAGCAGCAGAGGGGGTGCGGGTCAGCCCCAGCATTTT

size: -
V: TRBV9
D: -
J: TRBJ1-2
CDR3: CASSVVTVLNYGYTF
DNA: TGTGCCAGCAGCGTAGTGACAGTCCTTAACTATGGCTACACCTTC

size: -
V: TRBV7-8
D: -
J: TRBJ2-7
CDR3: CASSRGSYEQYF
DNA: TGTGCCAGCAGCAGAGGCTCCTACGAGCAGTACTTC

size: few
V: TRBV13
D: TRBD2
J: TRBJ2-2
CDR3: CASSLTAGDSNTGELFF
DNA: TGTGCCAGCAGCTTAACTGCGGGGGATTCTAACACCGGGGAGCTGTTTTTT

size: -
V: TRBV7-3
D: -
J: TRBJ1-6
CDR3: CASSHGTNNSPLHF
DNA: TGTGCCAGCAGCCACGGGACAAATAATTCACCCCTCCACTTT

size: -
V: TRBV18
D: TRBD1
J: TRBJ2-7
CDR3: CASSPTPGQGSYEQYF
DNA: TGTGCCAGCTCACCGACGCCGGGACAGGGATCCTACGAGCAGTACTTC

size: -
V: TRBV5-4
D: TRBD1
J: TRBJ2-1
CDR3: CASSLAPKEGQGFDEQFF
DNA: TGTGCCAGCAGCTTGGCGCCCAAAGAGGGACAGGGTTTTGATGAGCAGTTCTTC

size: -
V: TRBV28
D: TRBD2
J: TRBJ2-3
CDR3: CASSHLTSGNTDTQYF
DNA: TGTGCCAGCAGCCATCTGACTAGCGGGAACACAGATACGCAGTATTTT

size: -
V: TRBV7-9
D: -
J: TRBJ2-7
CDR3: CASSSSSFPAEQGIDEQYF
DNA: TGTGCCAGCAGCTCAAGTAGTTTCCCCGCGGAACAGGGTATCGACGAGCAGTACTTC

size: -
V: TRBV7-9
D: -
J: TRBJ1-6
CDR3: CASSFRDTTNSPLHF
DNA: TGTGCCAGCAGCTTCCGGGACACCACTAATTCACCCCTCCACTTT

size: few
V: TRBV27
D: TRBD1
J: TRBJ2-7
CDR3: CASSPTGGLPSYEQYF
DNA: TGTGCCAGCAGTCCAACAGGGGGCCTGCCCTCCTACGAGCAGTACTTC

size: -
V: TRBV4-3
D: TRBD2
J: TRBJ2-5
CDR3: CASSHSGRGQETQYF
DNA: TGCGCCAGCAGCCATTCCGGGCGGGGGCAAGAGACCCAGTACTTC

size: few
V: TRBV5-1
D: -
J: TRBJ1-1
CDR3: CASSLAGVPEAFF
DNA: TGCGCCAGCAGCTTGGCAGGGGTACCTGAAGCTTTCTTT

size: -
V: TRBV27
D: TRBD2
J: TRBJ2-7
CDR3: CASRERGGLYEQYF
DNA: TGTGCCAGCAGAGAGCGGGGGGGCCTCTACGAGCAGTACTTC

size: -
V: TRBV6-6
D: TRBD1
J: TRBJ1-2
CDR3: CASSPQGATGYTF
DNA: TGTGCCAGCAGTCCGCAGGGGGCCACTGGCTACACCTTC

size: few
V: TRBV6-5
D: -
J: TRBJ1-1
CDR3: CASSYQPGNTEAFF
DNA: TGTGCCAGCAGTTACCAACCGGGGAACACTGAAGCTTTCTTT

size: -
V: TRBV7-2
D: TRBD1
J: TRBJ1-6
CDR3: CASTGTGDWSPLHF
DNA: TGTGCCAGCACCGGGACAGGGGATTGGTCACCCCTCCACTTT

size: -
V: TRBV11-2
D: -
J: TRBJ1-5
CDR3: CASSLEVSQPQHF
DNA: TGTGCCAGCAGCTTAGAGGTGAGTCAGCCCCAGCATTTT

size: -
V: TRBV28
D: -
J: TRBJ1-5
CDR3: CASSSAGQPQHF
DNA: TGTGCCAGCAGTTCGGCGGGTCAGCCCCAGCATTTT

size: -
V: TRBV4-3
D: TRBD1
J: TRBJ2-6
CDR3: CASSQDRDRVFGNVLTF
DNA: TGCGCCAGCAGCCAAGACCGGGACAGGGTTTTTGGCAACGTCCTGACTTTC

size: -
V: TRBV6-1
D: -
J: TRBJ1-4
CDR3: CASRPLAGIGEKLFF
DNA: TGTGCCAGCAGACCTCTGGCAGGGATAGGGGAAAAACTGTTTTTT

size: -
V: TRBV7-9
D: -
J: TRBJ1-1
CDR3: CSSSQLMGDKAGAFF
DNA: TGTTCCAGCAGCCAGCTTATGGGGGACAAAGCTGGAGCTTTCTTT

size: -
V: TRBV2
D: TRBD2
J: TRBJ2-1
CDR3: CASSEPLATTYNEQFF
DNA: TGTGCCAGCAGTGAACCACTAGCGACCACCTACAATGAGCAGTTCTTC

size: -
V: TRBV6-5
D: -
J: TRBJ2-5
CDR3: CASSQPGYETQYF
DNA: TGTGCCAGCAGCCAACCCGGGTACGAGACCCAGTACTTC

size: -
V: TRBV28
D: -
J: TRBJ2-1
CDR3: CASSLVGGGEQFF
DNA: TGTGCCAGCAGTTTAGTGGGCGGAGGTGAGCAGTTCTTC

size: few
V: TRBV5-1
D: -
J: TRBJ1-6
CDR3: CASSWGRDNSPLHF
DNA: TGCGCCAGCAGCTGGGGCAGGGATAATTCACCCCTCCACTTT

size: -
V: TRBV7-8
D: -
J: TRBJ2-1
CDR3: CASSLGLATWEQFF
DNA: TGTGCCAGCAGCTTAGGGCTAGCCACGTGGGAGCAGTTCTTC

size: -
V: TRBV5-1
D: -
J: TRBJ1-1
CDR3: CASSSWGAGTRNTEAFF
DNA: TGCGCCAGCAGCTCCTGGGGGGCCGGGACTAGGAACACTGAAGCTTTCTTT

size: -
V: TRBV4-3
D: TRBD1
J: TRBJ1-6
CDR3: CASSQGWGQGYSPLHF
DNA: TGCGCCAGCAGCCAAGGTTGGGGACAGGGTTATTCACCCCTCCACTTT

size: -
V: TRBV6-1
D: TRBD2
J: TRBJ2-5
CDR3: CASNRLAGYQETQYF
DNA: TGTGCCAGCAATAGACTAGCGGGGTACCAAGAGACCCAGTACTTC

size: -
V: TRBV6-1
D: -
J: TRBJ2-2
CDR3: CASSKYRANTGELFF
DNA: TGTGCCAGCAGTAAATACAGGGCGAACACCGGGGAGCTGTTTTTT

size: -
V: TRBV7-9
D: -
J: TRBJ2-3
CDR3: CASRRAGGTTDTQYF
DNA: TGTGCCAGCAGGAGAGCAGGAGGGACCACAGATACGCAGTATTTT

size: -
V: TRBV5-1
D: TRBD2
J: TRBJ2-1
CDR3: CASSLGRLAGENEQFF
DNA: TGCGCCAGCAGCTTGGGCCGACTAGCGGGAGAGAATGAGCAGTTCTTC

size: -
V: TRBV2
D: TRBD1
J: TRBJ1-1
CDR3: CASQPSQGWTEAFF
DNA: TGTGCCAGCCAACCATCACAGGGGTGGACTGAAGCTTTCTTT

size: -
V: TRBV6-5
D: TRBD1
J: TRBJ1-1
CDR3: CASSYGTARNTEAFF
DNA: TGTGCCAGCAGTTACGGGACAGCGAGAAACACTGAAGCTTTCTTT

size: -
V: TRBV29-1
D: -
J: TRBJ2-3
CDR3: CSVGGGWADTQYF
DNA: TGCAGCGTTGGGGGAGGATGGGCAGATACGCAGTATTTT

size: -
V: TRBV18
D: -
J: TRBJ2-5
CDR3: CASSPLSGGTQETQYF
DNA: TGTGCCAGCTCACCACTAAGCGGTGGAACCCAAGAGACCCAGTACTTC

size: -
V: TRBV27
D: -
J: TRBJ1-5
CDR3: CASKHWDKNQPQHF
DNA: TGTGCCAGCAAACACTGGGACAAGAATCAGCCCCAGCATTTT

size: -
V: TRBV28
D: -
J: TRBJ1-5
CDR3: CASSFGAGPSNQPQHF
DNA: TGTGCCAGCAGTTTCGGTGCAGGGCCTTCGAATCAGCCCCAGCATTTT

size: -
V: TRBV11-2
D: -
J: TRBJ1-2
CDR3: CASSPLVLGGRGKDYGYTF
DNA: TGTGCCAGCAGCCCCCTTGTTCTTGGCGGCAGGGGTAAGGACTATGGCTACACCTTC

size: once
V: TRBV7-8
D: TRBD2
J: TRBJ2-1
CDR3: CASSLLLAGVTSYNEQFF
DNA: TGTGCCAGCAGCTTACTACTAGCGGGGGTTACCTCCTACAATGAGCAGTTCTTC

size: -
V: TRBV5-1
D: -
J: TRBJ1-2
CDR3: CASSLAEGANYGYTF
DNA: TGCGCCAGCAGCTTGGCCGAGGGGGCTAACTATGGCTACACCTTC

size: -
V: TRBV5-1
D: -
J: TRBJ2-2
CDR3: CASSINTGELFF
DNA: TGCGCCAGCAGCATAAACACCGGGGAGCTGTTTTTT

size: -
V: TRBV28
D: -
J: TRBJ2-3
CDR3: CASSPPTDTQYF
DNA: TGTGCCAGCAGTCCTCCCACAGATACGCAGTATTTT

size: -
V: TRBV5-1
D: -
J: TRBJ1-2
CDR3: CASSLYVQGPDGYTF
DNA: TGCGCCAGCAGCTTGTATGTTCAGGGGCCTGATGGCTACACCTTC

size: -
V: TRBV6-5
D: TRBD2
J: TRBJ2-7
CDR3: CASRPAIAGGGEQYF
DNA: TGTGCCAGCAGACCTGCGATAGCGGGAGGAGGCGAGCAGTACTTC

size: -
V: TRBV30
D: TRBD2
J: TRBJ2-3
CDR3: CAWSILAGRMNTQYF
DNA: TGTGCCTGGAGTATACTAGCGGGACGAATGAATACGCAGTATTTT

size: few
V: TRBV18
D: TRBD1
J: TRBJ1-2
CDR3: CASSPTTDRGRVDYGYTF
DNA: TGTGCCAGCTCACCCACCACGGACAGGGGGCGCGTGGACTATGGCTACACCTTC

size: few
V: TRBV4-1
D: -
J: TRBJ2-3
CDR3: CASSPVGESTDTQYF
DNA: TGCGCCAGCAGCCCGGTAGGGGAAAGCACAGATACGCAGTATTTT

size: -
V: TRBV9
D: TRBD2
J: TRBJ2-5
CDR3: CASSGDSGGLETQYF
DNA: TGTGCCAGCAGCGGGGATAGCGGGGGGCTAGAGACCCAGTACTTC